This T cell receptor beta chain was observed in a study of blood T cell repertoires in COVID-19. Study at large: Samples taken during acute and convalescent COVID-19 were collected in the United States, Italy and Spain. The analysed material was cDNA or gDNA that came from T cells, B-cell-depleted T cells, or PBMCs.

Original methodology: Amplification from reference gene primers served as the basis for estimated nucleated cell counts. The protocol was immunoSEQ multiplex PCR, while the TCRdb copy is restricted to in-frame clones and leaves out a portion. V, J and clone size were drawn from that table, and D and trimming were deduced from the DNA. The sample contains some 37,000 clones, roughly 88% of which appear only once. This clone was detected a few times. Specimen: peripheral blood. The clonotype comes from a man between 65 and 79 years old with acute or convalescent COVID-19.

CDR3 residues: CASSVERGNQPQHF. CDR3 sequence (DNA): TGTGCCAGCAGTGTGGAGAGAGGCAATCAGCCCCAGCATTTT. This rearrangement joins TRBV2 to TRBJ1-5, with no clear D. Trimming stripped 4 bases from V and 2 bases from J, with 9 bases between. Germline CDR1 SNHLY, CDR2 FYNNEI. The CDR3 contains 14 residues.